The source of this T cell receptor beta chain is a study of T cell responses to AZD1222 COVID-19 vaccine. The CDR3 is made up of 14 amino acids. Germline V gene sequence: CDR1 MGHRA, CDR2 YSYEKL. Germline trimming cut 4 bases from V and 1 base from J; bases unmatched to any gene: 2. The data were produced by immunoSEQ multiplex PCR, yet TCRdb's version contains in-frame clones alone and is incomplete. The sample has around 130,000 clones, around 90% seen once. The rearrangement uses TRBV4-1 and TRBJ1-1; 8 positions match TRBD1. The TCR sequence derives from an adult who received the AZD1222 COVID-19 vaccine. The material was peripheral blood, obtained 28 days after the second AZD1222 dose. The CDR3 DNA follows: TGCGCCAGCAGCCGAGGGACAGGGAACACTGAAGCTTTCTTT. The encoded protein is CASSRGTGNTEAFF.